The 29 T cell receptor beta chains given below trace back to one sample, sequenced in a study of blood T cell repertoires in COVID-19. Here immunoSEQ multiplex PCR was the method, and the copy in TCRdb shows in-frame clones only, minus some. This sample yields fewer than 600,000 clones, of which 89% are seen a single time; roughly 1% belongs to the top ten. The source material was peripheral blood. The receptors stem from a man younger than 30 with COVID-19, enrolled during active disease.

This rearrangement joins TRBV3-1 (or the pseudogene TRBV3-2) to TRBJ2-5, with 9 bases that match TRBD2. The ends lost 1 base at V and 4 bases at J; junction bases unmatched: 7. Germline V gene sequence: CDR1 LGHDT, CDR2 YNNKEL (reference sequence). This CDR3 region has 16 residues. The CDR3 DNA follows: TGTGCCAGCAGCCAAGGGTCCCTAGCGGGGAGAGAGACCCAGTACTTC. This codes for CASSQGSLAGRETQYF.

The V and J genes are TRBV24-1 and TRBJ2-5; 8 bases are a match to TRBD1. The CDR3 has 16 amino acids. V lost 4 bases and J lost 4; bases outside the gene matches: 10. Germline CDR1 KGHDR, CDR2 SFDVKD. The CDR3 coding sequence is TGTGCCACCAGTGAAAGACAGGGGCGGAATCGAGAGACCCAGTACTTC. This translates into CATSERQGRNRETQYF.

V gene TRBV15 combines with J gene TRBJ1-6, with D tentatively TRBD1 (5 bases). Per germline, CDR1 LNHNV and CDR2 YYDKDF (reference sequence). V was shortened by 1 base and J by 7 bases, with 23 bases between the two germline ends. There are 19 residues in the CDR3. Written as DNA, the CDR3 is TGTGCCACCAGCAGAGTAATAACCTTCGCGGGCGGGGGGAATTCACCCCTCCACTTT. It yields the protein CATSRVITFAGGGNSPLHF.

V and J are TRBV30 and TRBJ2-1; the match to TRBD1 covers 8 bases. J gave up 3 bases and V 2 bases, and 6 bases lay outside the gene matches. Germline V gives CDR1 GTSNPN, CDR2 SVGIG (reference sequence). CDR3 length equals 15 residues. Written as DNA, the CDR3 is TGTGCCTGGAGTATCACAGGGGGAGGCTACAATGAGCAGTTCTTC. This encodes CAWSITGGGYNEQFF.

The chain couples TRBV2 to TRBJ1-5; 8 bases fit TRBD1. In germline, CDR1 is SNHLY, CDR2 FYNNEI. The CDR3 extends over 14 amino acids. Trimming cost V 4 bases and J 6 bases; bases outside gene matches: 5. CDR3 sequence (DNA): TGTGCCAGCAGTGTGGGACAGGCCGGTCAGCCCCAGCATTTT. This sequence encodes CASSVGQAGQPQHF.

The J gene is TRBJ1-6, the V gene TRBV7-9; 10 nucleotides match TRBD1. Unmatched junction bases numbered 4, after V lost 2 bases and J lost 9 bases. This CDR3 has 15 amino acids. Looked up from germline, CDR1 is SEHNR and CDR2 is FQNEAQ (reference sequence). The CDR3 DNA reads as TGTGCCAGCAGCTTAAGGGACAGGGGCAGTTCACCCCTCCACTTT. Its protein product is CASSLRDRGSSPLHF.

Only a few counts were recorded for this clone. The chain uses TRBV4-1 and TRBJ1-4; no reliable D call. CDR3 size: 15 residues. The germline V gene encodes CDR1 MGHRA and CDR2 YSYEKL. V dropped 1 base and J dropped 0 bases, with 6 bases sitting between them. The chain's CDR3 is CASSQVFATNEKLFF. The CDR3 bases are TGCGCCAGCAGCCAAGTTTTCGCAACTAATGAAAAACTGTTTTTT.

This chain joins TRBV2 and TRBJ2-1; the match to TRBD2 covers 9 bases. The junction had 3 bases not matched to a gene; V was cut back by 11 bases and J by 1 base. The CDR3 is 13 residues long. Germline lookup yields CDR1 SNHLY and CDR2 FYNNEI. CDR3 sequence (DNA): TGTGCCGGAGCGGGAGGTTCCTACAATGAGCAGTTCTTC. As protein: CAGAGGSYNEQFF. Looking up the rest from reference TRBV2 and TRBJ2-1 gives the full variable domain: EPEVTQTPSHQVTQMGQEVILRCVPISNHLYFYWYRQILGQKVEFLVSFYNNEISEKSEIFDDQFSVERPDGSNFTLKIRSTKLEDSAMYFCAGAGGSYNEQFFGPGTRLTVL.

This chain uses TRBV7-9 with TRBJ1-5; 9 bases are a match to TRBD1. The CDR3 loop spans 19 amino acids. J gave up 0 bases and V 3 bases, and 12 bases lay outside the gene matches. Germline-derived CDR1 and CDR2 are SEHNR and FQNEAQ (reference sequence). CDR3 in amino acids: CASSLTGGRGEVSNQPQHF. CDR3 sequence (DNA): TGTGCCAGCAGCTTGACAGGGGGAAGGGGAGAAGTTAGCAATCAGCCCCAGCATTTT.

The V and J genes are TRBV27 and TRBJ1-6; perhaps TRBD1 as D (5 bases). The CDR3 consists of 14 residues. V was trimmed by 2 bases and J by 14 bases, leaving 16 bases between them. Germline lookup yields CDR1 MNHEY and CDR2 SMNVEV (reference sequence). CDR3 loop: CASSLGAAGWALHF. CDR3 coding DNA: TGTGCCAGCAGTTTAGGGGCAGCTGGATGGGCCCTCCACTTT.

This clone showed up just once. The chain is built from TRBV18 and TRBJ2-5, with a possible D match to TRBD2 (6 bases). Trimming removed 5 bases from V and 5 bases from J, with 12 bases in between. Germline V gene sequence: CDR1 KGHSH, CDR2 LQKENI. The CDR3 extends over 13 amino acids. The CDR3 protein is CASSSGLGETQYF. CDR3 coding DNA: TGTGCCAGCTCATCGGGACTGGGGGAGACCCAGTACTTC.

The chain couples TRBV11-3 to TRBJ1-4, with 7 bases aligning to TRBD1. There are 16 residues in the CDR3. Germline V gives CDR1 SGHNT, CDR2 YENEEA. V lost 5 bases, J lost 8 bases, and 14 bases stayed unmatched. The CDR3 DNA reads TGTGCCAGCAGCCCCCGACCCCGCCAGGGGGACGAAAAACTGTTTTTT. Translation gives CASSPRPRQGDEKLFF.

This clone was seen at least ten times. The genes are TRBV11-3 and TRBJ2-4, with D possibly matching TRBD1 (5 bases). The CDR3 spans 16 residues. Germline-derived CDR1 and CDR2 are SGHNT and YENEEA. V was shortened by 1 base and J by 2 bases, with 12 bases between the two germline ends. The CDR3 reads CASSLGPAGPKNIQYF. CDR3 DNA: TGTGCCAGCAGCTTAGGCCCTGCAGGGCCCAAAAACATTCAGTACTTC.

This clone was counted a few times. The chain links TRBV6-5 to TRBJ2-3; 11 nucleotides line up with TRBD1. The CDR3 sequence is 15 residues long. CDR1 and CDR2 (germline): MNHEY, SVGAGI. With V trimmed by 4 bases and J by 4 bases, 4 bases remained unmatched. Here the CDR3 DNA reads TGTGCCAGCAGTTCGGGACAGGGGGACGCAGATACGCAGTATTTT. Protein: CASSSGQGDADTQYF.

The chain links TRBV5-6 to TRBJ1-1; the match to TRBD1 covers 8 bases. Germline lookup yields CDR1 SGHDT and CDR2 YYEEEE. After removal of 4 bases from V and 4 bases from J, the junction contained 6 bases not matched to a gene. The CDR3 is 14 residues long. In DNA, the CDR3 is TGTGCCAGCAGCCCTGGGACAGGCCGCACTGAAGCTTTCTTT. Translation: CASSPGTGRTEAFF.

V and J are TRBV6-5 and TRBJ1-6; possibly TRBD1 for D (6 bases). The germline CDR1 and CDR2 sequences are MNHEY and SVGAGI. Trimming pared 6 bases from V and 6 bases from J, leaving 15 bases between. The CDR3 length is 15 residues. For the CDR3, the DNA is TGTGCCAGCAGGAGAACGACAGGTTCTAATTCACCCCTCCACTTT. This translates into CASRRTTGSNSPLHF.

The CDR3 here is CASSFVGGSGSYEQYF. The DNA for the CDR3 is TGTGCCAGCAGCTTTGTAGGCGGGTCTGGGTCCTACGAGCAGTACTTC. The chain uses TRBV5-8 and TRBJ2-7; possible D gene TRBD2, 5 bases. Germline V lookup: CDR1 SGHTS, CDR2 YDEGEE. V gave up 2 bases and J gave up 1 base, with 16 bases separating them. The CDR3 length is 16 residues. Based on the CDR3 plus reference TRBV5-8 and TRBJ2-7, the full variable domain is EAGVTQSPTHLIKTRGQQATLRCSPISGHTSVYWYQQALGLGLQFLLWYDEGEERNRGNFPPRFSGRQFPNYSSELNVNALELEDSALYLCASSFVGGSGSYEQYFGPGTRLTVT.

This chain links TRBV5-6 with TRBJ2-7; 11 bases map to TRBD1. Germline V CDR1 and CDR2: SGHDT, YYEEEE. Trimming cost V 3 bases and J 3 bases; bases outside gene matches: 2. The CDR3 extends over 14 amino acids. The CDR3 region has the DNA TGTGCCAGCAGCTCGGGGACAGGGGGCTACGAGCAGTACTTC. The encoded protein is CASSSGTGGYEQYF.

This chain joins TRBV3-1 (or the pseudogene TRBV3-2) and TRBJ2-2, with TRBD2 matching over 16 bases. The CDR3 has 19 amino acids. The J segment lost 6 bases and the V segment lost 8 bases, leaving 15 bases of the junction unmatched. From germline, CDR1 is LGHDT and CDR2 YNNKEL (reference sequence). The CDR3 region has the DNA TGTGCCAGCTGCCCTCGTGGGACTAGCGGGGGGGCCGCTTCCGGGGAGCTGTTTTTT. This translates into CASCPRGTSGGAASGELFF.

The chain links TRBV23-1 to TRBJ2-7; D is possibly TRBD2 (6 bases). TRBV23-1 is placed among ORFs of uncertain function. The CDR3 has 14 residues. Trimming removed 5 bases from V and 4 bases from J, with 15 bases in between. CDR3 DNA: TGCGCCAGCAGTTGGAGGGGTTCGGATTACGAGCAGTACTTC. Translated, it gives CASSWRGSDYEQYF.

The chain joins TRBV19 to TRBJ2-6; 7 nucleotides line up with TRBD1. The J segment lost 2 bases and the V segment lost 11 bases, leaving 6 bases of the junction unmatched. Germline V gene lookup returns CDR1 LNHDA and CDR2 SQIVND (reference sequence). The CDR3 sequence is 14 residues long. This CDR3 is CASDTGAGANVLTF. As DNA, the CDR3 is TGTGCCTCAGATACAGGGGCTGGGGCCAACGTCCTGACTTTC.

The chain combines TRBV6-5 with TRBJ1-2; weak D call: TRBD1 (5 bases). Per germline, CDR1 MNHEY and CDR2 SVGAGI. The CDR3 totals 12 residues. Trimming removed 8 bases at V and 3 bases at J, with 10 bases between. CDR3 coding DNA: TGTGCCAGCCGTTTAGGGGACTATGGCTACACCTTC. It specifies CASRLGDYGYTF.

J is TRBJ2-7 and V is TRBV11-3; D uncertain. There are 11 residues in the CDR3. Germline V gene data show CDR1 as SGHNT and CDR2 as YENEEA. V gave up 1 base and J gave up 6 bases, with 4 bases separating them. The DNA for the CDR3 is TGTGCCAGCAGCTTAGGTAGCGAGCAGTACTTC. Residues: CASSLGSEQYF. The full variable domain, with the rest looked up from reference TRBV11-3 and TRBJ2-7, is EAGVVQSPRYKIIEKKQPVAFWCNPISGHNTLYWYLQNLGQGPELLIRYENEEAVDDSQLPKDRFSAERLKGVDSTLKIQPAELGDSAVYLCASSLGSEQYFGPGTRLTVT.

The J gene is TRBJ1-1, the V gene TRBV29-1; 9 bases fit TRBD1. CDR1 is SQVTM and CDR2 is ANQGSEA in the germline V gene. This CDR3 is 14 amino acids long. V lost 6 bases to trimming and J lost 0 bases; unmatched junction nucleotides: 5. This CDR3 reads CSVARTGVNTEAFF. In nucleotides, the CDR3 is TGCAGCGTCGCGAGGACAGGGGTGAACACTGAAGCTTTCTTT.

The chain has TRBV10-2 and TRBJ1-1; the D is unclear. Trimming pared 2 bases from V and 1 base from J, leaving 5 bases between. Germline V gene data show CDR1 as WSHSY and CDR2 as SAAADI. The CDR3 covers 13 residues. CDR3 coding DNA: TGCGCCAGCAGTGAGAGCTCGAACACTGAAGCTTTCTTT. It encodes CASSESSNTEAFF.

The CDR3 reads CASRGTGLSTDTQYF. The CDR3 nucleotides read TGTGCCAGCAGGGGGACAGGTCTAAGCACAGATACGCAGTATTTT. The chain combines TRBV2 with TRBJ2-3; 8 bases are shared with TRBD1. With V trimmed by 6 bases and J by 0 bases, 5 bases remained unmatched. This CDR3 has 15 residues. Germline-derived CDR1 and CDR2 are SNHLY and FYNNEI.

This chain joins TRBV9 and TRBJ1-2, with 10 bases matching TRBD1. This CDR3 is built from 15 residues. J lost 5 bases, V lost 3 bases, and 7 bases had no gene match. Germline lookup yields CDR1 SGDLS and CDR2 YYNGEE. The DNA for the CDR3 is TGTGCCAGCAGCGGCGGACGACAGGGGGCATATGGCTACACCTTC. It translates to CASSGGRQGAYGYTF.

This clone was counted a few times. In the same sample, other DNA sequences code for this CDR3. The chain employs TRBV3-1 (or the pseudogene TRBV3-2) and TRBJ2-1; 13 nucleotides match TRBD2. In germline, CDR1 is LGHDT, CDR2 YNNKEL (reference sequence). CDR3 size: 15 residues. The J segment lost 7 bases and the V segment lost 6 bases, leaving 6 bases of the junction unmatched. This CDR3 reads CASSLGLAGDNEQFF. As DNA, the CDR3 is TGTGCCAGCAGTCTCGGACTAGCGGGGGATAATGAGCAGTTCTTC.

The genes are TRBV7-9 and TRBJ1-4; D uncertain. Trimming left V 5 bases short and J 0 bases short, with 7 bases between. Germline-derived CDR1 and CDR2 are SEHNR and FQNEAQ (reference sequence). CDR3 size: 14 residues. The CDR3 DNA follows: TGTGCCAGCAGCCCGGTTGCAACTAATGAAAAACTGTTTTTT. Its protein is CASSPVATNEKLFF.